One and the same sample provided the 10 T cell receptor beta chains below, sequenced in a study of blood T cell repertoires in COVID-19. Profiled with immunoSEQ multiplex PCR; TCRdb holds only in-frame clones, not every one. The sample lists 210,000 or so clones; about 84% were seen once. The specimen sequenced was PBMCs or T cells enriched from blood (not recorded which). The receptors here all came from a man aged 55 to 70 who had recovered from COVID-19.

The genes are TRBV12-5 and TRBJ2-1, with TRBD2 matching 11 bases. After removal of 2 bases from V and 4 bases from J, the junction contained 4 bases not matched to a gene. Germline V gene sequence: CDR1 LGHNT, CDR2 FRNRAP. This CDR3 comprises 16 residues. The CDR3 region has the DNA TGTGCTAGTGGTTTGACAATAGCGGGGGGGTACAATGAGCAGTTCTTC. Translated, it gives CASGLTIAGGYNEQFF.

This rearrangement joins TRBV15 to TRBJ2-1; TRBD1 agrees at 8 bases. With V trimmed by 2 bases and J by 7 bases, 10 bases remained unmatched. The germline V gene encodes CDR1 LNHNV and CDR2 YYDKDF (reference sequence). The CDR3 spans 16 residues. The CDR3 sequence: CATSRNQGATGNEQFF. CDR3 nucleotides: TGTGCCACCAGCAGAAATCAGGGGGCGACAGGGAATGAGCAGTTCTTC.

This chain links TRBV11-3 with TRBJ2-4; TRBD1 matches 7 bases. The CDR3 runs to 14 residues. After removal of 1 base from V and 6 bases from J, the junction contained 3 bases not matched to a gene. Per germline, CDR1 SGHNT and CDR2 YENEEA. The CDR3 DNA is TGTGCCAGCAGCTTAGTAGGGGGCGCAAACATTCAGTACTTC. This sequence encodes CASSLVGGANIQYF.

This clone was observed a few times. V gene TRBV7-6 combines with J gene TRBJ1-1; 7 bases agree with TRBD1. After removal of 4 bases from V and 1 base from J, the junction contained 9 bases not matched to a gene. The CDR3 has 16 amino acids. The V gene's germline CDR1 is SGHVS and CDR2 FNYEAQ. CDR3 sequence: CASSSRKGQTNTEAFF. The CDR3 DNA follows: TGTGCCAGCAGCTCCAGAAAGGGACAGACGAACACTGAAGCTTTCTTT.

This clone was seen only once. The chain joins TRBV15 to TRBJ1-5; weak D call: TRBD1 (6 bases). The V and J ends lost 6 bases and 4 bases respectively, with 10 bases between them. The CDR3 is made up of 13 amino acids. Germline assignment: CDR1 LNHNV and CDR2 YYDKDF (reference sequence). Here the CDR3 reads CATRQGGNQPQHF. In DNA form, the CDR3 reads TGTGCCACCAGACAGGGAGGGAATCAGCCCCAGCATTTT.

The chain links TRBV7-2 to TRBJ2-1; D ambiguous. Germline V CDR1 and CDR2: SGHTA, FQGNSA. The V gene lost 4 bases and the J gene lost 2 bases, with 12 bases spanning the gap. The CDR3 loop spans 15 amino acids. The CDR3 is CASSSARMPYNEQFF. CDR3 DNA sequence: TGTGCCAGCAGCTCGGCTAGGATGCCCTACAATGAGCAGTTCTTC.

This clone appeared once. The chain recombines TRBV15 with TRBJ2-7; D may be TRBD1 (6 bases). Germline values: CDR1 LNHNV, CDR2 YYDKDF (reference sequence). The CDR3 length is 16 residues. V dropped 0 bases and J dropped 3 bases, with 15 bases sitting between them. The CDR3 reads CATSRELPGTIYEQYF. The CDR3 coding sequence is TGTGCCACCAGCAGAGAGCTCCCAGGGACAATCTACGAGCAGTACTTC.

This rearrangement joins TRBV5-4 to TRBJ2-7, with TRBD1 as a possible D gene (5 bases). The germline gives CDR1 SGHNT, CDR2 YYREEE (reference sequence). The CDR3 spans 13 residues. V dropped 3 bases and J dropped 3 bases, with 10 bases sitting between them. The CDR3 region has the DNA TGTGCCAGCAGCTCGACAGAAAGCTACGAGCAGTACTTC. It yields the protein CASSSTESYEQYF.

The V gene is TRBV6-5, the J gene TRBJ1-5; tentative D call: TRBD1 (5 bases). The ends were cut back, 8 bases at V and 2 bases at J, with 16 bases in the middle. This CDR3 has 15 residues. Germline loops: CDR1 MNHEY, CDR2 SVGAGI. The CDR3 DNA reads TGTGCCAGCTCTCGGGAGGGGACTGGCAATCAGCCCCAGCATTTT. Its protein is CASSREGTGNQPQHF.

The chain combines TRBV2 with TRBJ1-6; D possibly corresponds to TRBD1 (5 bases). Germline CDR1 is SNHLY and CDR2 is FYNNEI. V gave up 3 bases and J gave up 9 bases, with 15 bases separating them. This CDR3 contains 15 residues. CDR3 bases: TGTGCCAGCAGTGAGCAGGGCCCTGACGGTTCACCCCTCCACTTT. The encoded protein is CASSEQGPDGSPLHF.